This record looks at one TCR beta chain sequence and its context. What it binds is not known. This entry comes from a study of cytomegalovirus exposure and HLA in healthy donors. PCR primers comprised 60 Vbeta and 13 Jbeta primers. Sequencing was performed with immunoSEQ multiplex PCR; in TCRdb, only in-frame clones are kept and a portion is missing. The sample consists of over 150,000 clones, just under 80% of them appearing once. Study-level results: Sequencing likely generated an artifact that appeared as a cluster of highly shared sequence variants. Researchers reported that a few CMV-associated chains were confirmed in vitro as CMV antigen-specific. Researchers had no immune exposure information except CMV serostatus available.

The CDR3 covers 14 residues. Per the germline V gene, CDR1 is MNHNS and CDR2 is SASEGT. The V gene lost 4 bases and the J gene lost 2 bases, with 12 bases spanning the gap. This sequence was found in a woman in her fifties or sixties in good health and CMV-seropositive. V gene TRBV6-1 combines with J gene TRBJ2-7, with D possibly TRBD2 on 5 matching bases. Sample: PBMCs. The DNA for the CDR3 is TGTGCCAGCAGTGCGATCCGGGAAGCCTACGAGCAGTACTTC. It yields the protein CASSAIREAYEQYF.